This T cell receptor beta chain was identified during a study of T cell changes during pregnancy in multiple sclerosis. Assay: immunoSEQ multiplex PCR; the TCRdb copy retains only in-frame clones and omits some. The sample has some 73,000 clones; about 92% are singletons. Trimming cost V 6 bases and J 4 bases, with 15 bases left between them. Germline CDR1 and CDR2: KGHSH and LQKENI. The CDR3 loop spans 14 amino acids. This clone was observed a handful of times. The sequenced sample was peripheral blood, obtained in the third trimester of pregnancy. The receptor comes from a female donor in good health, enrolled as a control in a pregnancy study. J is TRBJ1-1 and V is TRBV18; the D gene is possibly TRBD1 (5 bases). The CDR3 coding sequence is TGTGCCAGCTCCCGCGGGAGGGACTCCACTGAAGCTTTCTTT. This translates into CASSRGRDSTEAFF.